The rows below give T cell receptor beta chains drawn from one sample of a study of T cell changes during pregnancy in multiple sclerosis. Method: immunoSEQ multiplex PCR; TCRdb's copy keeps in-frame clones and lacks some. Of about 89,000 clones listed, over 90% are singletons. The sequencing here drew on peripheral blood, taken in the third trimester of pregnancy. The receptors derive from a female donor with multiple sclerosis, enrolled in a pregnancy study. CDR3s include the opening cysteine and the closing phenylalanine or tryptophan. The D gene is left open where the match is weak. Not all rows give a size; the values are once, few, many and, for expanded clones, a class.

d_call	j_call	v_call	clone_size	cdr3_nt	cdr3_aa
TRBD2	TRBJ2-7	TRBV7-6	-	TGTGCCAGCAGCCCTAGCCGGACTAGCGGGAGCGACGAGCAGTACTTC	CASSPSRTSGSDEQYF
TRBD1	TRBJ2-1	TRBV19	-	TGTGCCAGTAGAAGACAGGGGGGCTCCTACAATGAGCAGTTCTTC	CASRRQGGSYNEQFF
TRBD2	TRBJ2-2	TRBV7-8	-	TGTGCCAGCAGCTATCTAGCGGGAGTCCTTTCCGGGGAGCTGTTTTTT	CASSYLAGVLSGELFF
-	TRBJ2-3	TRBV5-4	once	TGTGCCAGCAGCCCCCGCCCGGTCGGAGATACGCAGTATTTT	CASSPRPVGDTQYF
TRBD1	TRBJ2-7	TRBV29-1	-	TGCAGCGTTGGGGGCAGACAGGGCACCGACGAGCAGTACTTC	CSVGGRQGTDEQYF
TRBD1	TRBJ1-3	TRBV11-1	-	TGTGCCAGCAGGAACAGGGGGCTCGGAAACACCATATATTTT	CASRNRGLGNTIYF
TRBD2	TRBJ2-7	TRBV5-4	-	TGTGCCAGCAGACGCGGGGTAGCGGGAGGTGGCTACGAGCAGTACTTC	CASRRGVAGGGYEQYF
TRBD2	TRBJ2-1	TRBV4-3	-	TGCGCCAGCAGCCAGGCGGGAGGTTGGGATGAGCAGTTCTTC	CASSQAGGWDEQFF
TRBD2	TRBJ2-3	TRBV7-8	-	TGTGCCAGCAGCCCTAGCGGTAGCACAGATACGCAGTATTTT	CASSPSGSTDTQYF
TRBD2	TRBJ2-7	TRBV13	-	TGTGCCAGCAGCTCTTCACTAGCGGGAGAGATATACGAGCAGTACTTC	CASSSSLAGEIYEQYF
TRBD1	TRBJ1-1	TRBV27	-	TGTGCCAGCGCGAACCTACAGGGGATAACTGAAGCTTTCTTT	CASANLQGITEAFF